A selection of T cell receptor beta chains follows, all from one sample in a study of CD8+ T cells in alopecia areata. Assay: immunoSEQ multiplex PCR; the TCRdb copy retains only in-frame clones and omits some. Counted here are fewer than 200,000 clones, over 50% occurring once; the ten biggest clones make up roughly 14%. The sequencing used CD4+ T cells sorted from blood, collected at week 0. Receptor source: a human donor with alopecia areata. CDR3s leave out the opening cysteine and the closing phenylalanine or tryptophan. The D gene is left open where the match is weak.

TRBV13	TRBJ2-5	NA	ASSQLKRGQETQY
TRBV29-1	TRBJ2-7	NA	SGLRTGKRGTYYEQY
TRBV4-1	TRBJ2-1	NA	ASSHSEGRGFHNEQF
TRBV7-8	TRBJ1-1	NA	ASSLGAGATEAF
TRBV7-8	TRBJ1-5	NA	ASSLEVWSEIQH
TRBV30	TRBJ2-7	NA	ALRPGPLYEQY
TRBV5-1	TRBJ2-5	TRBD2	ASSLGSSGQETQY
TRBV4-1	TRBJ2-3	TRBD1	ASRRSGGITDTQY
TRBV6-5	TRBJ1-5	NA	ASSLGRGNQPQH
TRBV6-6	TRBJ1-1	NA	ASSSGNTEAF
TRBV27	TRBJ2-2	NA	ASSLNPGSNTGELF
TRBV29-1	TRBJ2-1	NA	SVRGVFGDEQF
TRBV18	TRBJ2-2	NA	ASSSSGGANTGELF
TRBV15	TRBJ2-7	NA	ATSRVTGEQY
TRBV19	TRBJ2-6	NA	ASSTGDLSGANVLT
TRBV29-1	TRBJ2-5	NA	SVGAGGETQY
TRBV4-1	TRBJ1-1	NA	ASRPVWVAF
TRBV30	TRBJ1-5	NA	AWSVSGVVQPQH
TRBV7-3	TRBJ2-5	NA	ASSFGHKETQY
TRBV5-1	TRBJ2-2	TRBD2	ASSLDGTRRTGELF
TRBV7-9	TRBJ2-2	NA	ASSRSGRGFVNTGELF
TRBV14	TRBJ1-2	NA	ASSRQGNYGYT
TRBV6-6	TRBJ1-2	NA	ASSHRSNLLGYT
TRBV5-1	TRBJ2-5	NA	ASYKTGFQETQY
TRBV29-1	TRBJ2-1	NA	SAGADYNEQF
TRBV30	TRBJ2-7	NA	AWSLGFSYEQY
TRBV6-6	TRBJ1-1	NA	ASSYSLEAF
TRBV29-1	TRBJ2-3	NA	SVEDPDTQY
TRBV29-1	TRBJ1-1	NA	SVENPGGGGTEAF
TRBV5-6	TRBJ2-6	NA	ASGRVGSGANVLT
TRBV7-8	TRBJ2-4	TRBD1	ASRRTGENIQY
TRBV30	TRBJ2-7	TRBD1	AFGTGRYEQY
TRBV30	TRBJ1-3	NA	AWSPDLTIY
TRBV29-1	TRBJ2-7	TRBD1	SAATGGLTYEQY
TRBV7-9	TRBJ1-5	NA	ASSYPTAGRWNQPQH
TRBV30	TRBJ1-5	NA	AWSVPGNNQPQH
TRBV6-5	TRBJ1-4	NA	ASSEGLRGKLF
TRBV12-5	TRBJ1-5	NA	ASGTAPGGSQH
TRBV11-2	TRBJ2-5	NA	ASSRDSYQETQY
TRBV5-4	TRBJ2-3	TRBD1	ASRQTGVGTDTQY
TRBV25-1	TRBJ1-2	NA	ASSDSWGETYYGYT
TRBV27	TRBJ1-1	NA	ASSLGRSAEAF
TRBV5-1	TRBJ2-7	NA	ASSLTTGTPSYEQY